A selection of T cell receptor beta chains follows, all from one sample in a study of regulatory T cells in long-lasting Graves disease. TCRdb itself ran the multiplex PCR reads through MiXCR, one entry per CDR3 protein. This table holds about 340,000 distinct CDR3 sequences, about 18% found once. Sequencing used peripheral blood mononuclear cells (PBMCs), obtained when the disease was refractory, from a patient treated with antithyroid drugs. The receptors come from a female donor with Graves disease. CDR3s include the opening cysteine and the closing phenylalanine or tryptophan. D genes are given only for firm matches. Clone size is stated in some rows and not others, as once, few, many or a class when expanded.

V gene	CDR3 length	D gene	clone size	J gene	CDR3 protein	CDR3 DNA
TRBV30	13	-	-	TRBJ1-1	CAWSGGGNTEAFF	TGTGCCTGGAGTGGTGGGGGGAACACTGAAGCTTTCTTT
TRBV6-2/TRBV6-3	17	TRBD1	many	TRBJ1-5	CASSHGRQGDSNQPQHF	TGTGCCAGCAGCCACGGGCGACAGGGGGATAGCAATCAGCCCCAGCATTTT
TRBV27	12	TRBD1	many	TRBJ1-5	CASSFGTGPAHF	TGTGCCAGCAGTTTTGGGACAGGGCCAGCGCATTTT
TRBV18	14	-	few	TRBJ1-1	CASSLGMGGTEAFF	TGTGCCAGCTCACTTGGGATGGGAGGCACTGAAGCTTTCTTT
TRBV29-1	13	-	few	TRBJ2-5	CSVAVNSGETQYF	TGCAGCGTTGCAGTAAATTCTGGAGAGACCCAGTACTTC
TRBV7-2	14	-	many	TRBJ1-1	CASSSPGRGTEAFF	TGTGCCAGCAGCTCCCCGGGGCGGGGGACTGAAGCTTTCTTT
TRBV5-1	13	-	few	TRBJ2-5	CASSGGAQETQYF	TGCGCCAGCAGCGGGGGAGCTCAAGAGACCCAGTACTTC
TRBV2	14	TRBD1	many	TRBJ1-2	CASVEDRTNYGYTF	TGTGCCAGCGTTGAGGACAGGACTAACTATGGCTACACCTTC
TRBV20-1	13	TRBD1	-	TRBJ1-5	CSAKPDRGQPQHF	TGCAGTGCCAAGCCTGACAGGGGCCAGCCCCAGCATTTT
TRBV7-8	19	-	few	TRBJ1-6	CASSRPGDTSSSYNSPLHF	TGTGCCAGCAGCCGCCCGGGGGACACCTCAAGCTCCTATAATTCACCCCTCCACTTT
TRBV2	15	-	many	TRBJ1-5	CASIGLQGGNQPQHF	TGTGCCAGTATCGGGCTACAGGGAGGCAATCAGCCCCAGCATTTT
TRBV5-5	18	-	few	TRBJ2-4	CASSYLAGISPVRNIQYF	TGTGCCAGCAGCTACCTCGCTGGTATCAGCCCGGTGAGGAACATTCAGTACTTC
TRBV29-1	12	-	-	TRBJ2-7	CSVEGDLGEQYF	TGCAGCGTTGAAGGGGACCTTGGAGAGCAGTACTTC
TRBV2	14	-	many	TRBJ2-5	CPSSLYDLNRTQYF	TGTCCCAGCAGTCTGTACGACCTCAATCGCACCCAGTACTTC
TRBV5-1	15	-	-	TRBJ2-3	CASSLVGADTDTQYF	TGCGCCAGCAGCTTGGTGGGGGCCGACACAGATACGCAGTATTTT
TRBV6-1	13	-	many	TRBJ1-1	CASNNGRSTEAFF	TGTGCCAGCAACAACGGGAGGAGCACTGAAGCTTTCTTT
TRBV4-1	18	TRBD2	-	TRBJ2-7	CASSRERPTSGRTYEQYF	TGCGCCAGCAGCCGAGAACGCCCAACTAGCGGGAGGACCTACGAGCAGTACTTC
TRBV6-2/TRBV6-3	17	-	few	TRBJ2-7	CASTYGPEGPFGDEQYF	TGTGCCAGCACGTACGGCCCGGAGGGTCCGTTTGGGGACGAGCAGTACTTC
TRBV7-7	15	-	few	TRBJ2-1	CASSLAEGQGNEQFF	TGTGCTAGCAGCTTAGCGGAGGGCCAGGGAAATGAGCAGTTCTTC
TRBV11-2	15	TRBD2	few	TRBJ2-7	CASGGLAGSSYEQYF	TGTGCCAGCGGGGGACTAGCGGGAAGCTCCTACGAGCAGTACTTC
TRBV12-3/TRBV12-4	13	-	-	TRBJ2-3	CASTETGTDTQYF	TGTGCCAGCACCGAGACGGGCACAGATACGCAGTATTTT
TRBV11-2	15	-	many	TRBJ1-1	CASSFSGAPNTEAFF	TGTGCCAGCAGCTTTTCAGGGGCCCCGAACACTGAAGCTTTCTTT